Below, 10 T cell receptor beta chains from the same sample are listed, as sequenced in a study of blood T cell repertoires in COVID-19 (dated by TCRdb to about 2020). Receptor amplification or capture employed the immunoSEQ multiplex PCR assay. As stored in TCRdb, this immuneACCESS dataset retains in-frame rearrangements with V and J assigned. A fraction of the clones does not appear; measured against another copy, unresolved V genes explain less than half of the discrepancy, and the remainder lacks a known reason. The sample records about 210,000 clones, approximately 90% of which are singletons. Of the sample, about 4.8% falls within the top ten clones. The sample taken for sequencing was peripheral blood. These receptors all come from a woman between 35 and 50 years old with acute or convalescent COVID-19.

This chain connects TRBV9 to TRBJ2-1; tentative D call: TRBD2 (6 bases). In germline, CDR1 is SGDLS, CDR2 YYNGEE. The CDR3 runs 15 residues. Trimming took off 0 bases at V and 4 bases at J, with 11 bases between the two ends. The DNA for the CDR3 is TGTGCCAGCAGCGTAGATGGGGGGATATACAATGAGCAGTTCTTC. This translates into CASSVDGGIYNEQFF.

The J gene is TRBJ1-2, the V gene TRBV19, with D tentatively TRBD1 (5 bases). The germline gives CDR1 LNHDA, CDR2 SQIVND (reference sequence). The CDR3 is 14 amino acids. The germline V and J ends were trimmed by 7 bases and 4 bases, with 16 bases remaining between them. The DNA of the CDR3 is TGTGCCAGTACCCCAAACGGACAAATCTATGGCTACACCTTC. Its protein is CASTPNGQIYGYTF.

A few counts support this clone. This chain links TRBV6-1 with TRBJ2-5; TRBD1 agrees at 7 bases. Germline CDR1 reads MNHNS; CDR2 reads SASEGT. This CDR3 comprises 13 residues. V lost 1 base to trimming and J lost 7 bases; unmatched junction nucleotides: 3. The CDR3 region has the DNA TGTGCCAGCAGTGAAGGACAGGGACGGACCCAGTACTTC. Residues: CASSEGQGRTQYF.

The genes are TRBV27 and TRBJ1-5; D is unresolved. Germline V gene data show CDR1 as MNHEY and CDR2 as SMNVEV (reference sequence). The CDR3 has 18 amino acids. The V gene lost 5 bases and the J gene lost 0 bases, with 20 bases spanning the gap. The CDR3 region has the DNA TGTGCCAGCAGTAGAGAGGCGTCGAATACCTATAGCAATCAGCCCCAGCATTTT. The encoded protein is CASSREASNTYSNQPQHF.

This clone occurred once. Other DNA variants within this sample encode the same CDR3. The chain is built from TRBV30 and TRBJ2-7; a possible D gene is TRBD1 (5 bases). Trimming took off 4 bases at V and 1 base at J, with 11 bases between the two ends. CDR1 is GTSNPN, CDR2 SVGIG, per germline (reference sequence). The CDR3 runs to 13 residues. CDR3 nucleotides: TGTGCCTGGAAGGGCAGGGAATCCTACGAGCAGTACGTC. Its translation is CAWKGRESYEQYV.

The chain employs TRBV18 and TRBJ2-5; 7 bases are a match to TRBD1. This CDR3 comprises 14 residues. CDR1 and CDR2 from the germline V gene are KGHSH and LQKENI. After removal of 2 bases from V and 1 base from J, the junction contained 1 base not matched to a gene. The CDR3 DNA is TGTGCCAGCTCACCAGACAGGGTCCAAGAGACCCAGTACTTC. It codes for CASSPDRVQETQYF.

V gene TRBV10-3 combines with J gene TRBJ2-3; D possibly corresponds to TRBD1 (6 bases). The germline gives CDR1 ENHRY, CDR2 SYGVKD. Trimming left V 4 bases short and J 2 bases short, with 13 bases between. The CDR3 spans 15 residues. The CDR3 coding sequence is TGTGCCATCAGTGTTGAGGGGGTGGTCACAGATACGCAGTATTTT. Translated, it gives CAISVEGVVTDTQYF.

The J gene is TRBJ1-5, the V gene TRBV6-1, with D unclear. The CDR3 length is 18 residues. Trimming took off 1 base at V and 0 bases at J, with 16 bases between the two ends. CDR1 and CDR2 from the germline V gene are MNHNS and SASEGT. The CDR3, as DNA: TGTGCCAGCAGTGAAGAGGCCGGCGGTAGCTATAGCAATCAGCCCCAGCATTTT. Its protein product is CASSEEAGGSYSNQPQHF.

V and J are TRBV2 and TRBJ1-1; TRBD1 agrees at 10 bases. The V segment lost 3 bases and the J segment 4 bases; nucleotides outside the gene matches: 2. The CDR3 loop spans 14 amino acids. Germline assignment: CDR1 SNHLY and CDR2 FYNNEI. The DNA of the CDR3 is TGTGCCAGCAGTGAGGGACAGGGGAGCACTGAAGCTTTCTTT. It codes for CASSEGQGSTEAFF.

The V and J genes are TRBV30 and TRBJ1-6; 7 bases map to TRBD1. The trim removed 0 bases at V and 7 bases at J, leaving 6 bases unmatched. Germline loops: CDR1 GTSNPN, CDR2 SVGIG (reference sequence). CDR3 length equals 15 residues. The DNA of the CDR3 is TGTGCCTGGAGTGTAATTGACAGGGACAATTCACCCCTCCACTTT. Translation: CAWSVIDRDNSPLHF.